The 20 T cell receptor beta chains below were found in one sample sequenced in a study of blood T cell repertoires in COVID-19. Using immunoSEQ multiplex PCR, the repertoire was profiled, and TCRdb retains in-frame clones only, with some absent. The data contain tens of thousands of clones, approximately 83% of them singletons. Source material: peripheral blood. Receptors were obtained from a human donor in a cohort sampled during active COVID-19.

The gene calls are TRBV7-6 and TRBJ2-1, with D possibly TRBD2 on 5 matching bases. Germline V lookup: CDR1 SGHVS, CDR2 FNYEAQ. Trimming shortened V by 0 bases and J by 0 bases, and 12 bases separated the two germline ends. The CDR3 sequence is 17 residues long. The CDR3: CASSLASGLSSYNEQFF. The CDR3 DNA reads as TGTGCCAGCAGCTTAGCAAGCGGACTGAGCTCCTACAATGAGCAGTTCTTC.

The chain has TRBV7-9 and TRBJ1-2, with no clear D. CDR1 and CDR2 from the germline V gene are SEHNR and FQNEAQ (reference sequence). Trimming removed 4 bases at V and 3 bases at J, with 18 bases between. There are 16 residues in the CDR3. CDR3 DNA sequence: TGTGCCAGCAGCTCCAGCAAATACCTGGCGGACTATGGCTACACCTTC. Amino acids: CASSSSKYLADYGYTF.

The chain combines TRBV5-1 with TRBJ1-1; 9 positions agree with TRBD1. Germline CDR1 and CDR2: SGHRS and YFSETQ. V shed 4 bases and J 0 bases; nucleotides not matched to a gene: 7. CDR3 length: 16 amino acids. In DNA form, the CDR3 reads TGCGCCAGCAGCCCCAGGGACAGGGCGGTGAACACTGAAGCTTTCTTT. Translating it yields CASSPRDRAVNTEAFF.

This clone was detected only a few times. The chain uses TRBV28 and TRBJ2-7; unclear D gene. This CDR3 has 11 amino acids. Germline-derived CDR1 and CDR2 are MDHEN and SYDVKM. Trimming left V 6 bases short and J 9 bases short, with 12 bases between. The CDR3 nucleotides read TGTGCCAGCAGCCTCAAGTTCGGGCAGTACTTC. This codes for CASSLKFGQYF.

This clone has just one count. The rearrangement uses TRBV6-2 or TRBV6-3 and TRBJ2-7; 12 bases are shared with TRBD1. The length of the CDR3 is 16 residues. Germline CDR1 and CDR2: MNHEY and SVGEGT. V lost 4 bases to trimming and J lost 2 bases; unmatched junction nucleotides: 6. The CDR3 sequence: CASSFRDRGPPYEQYF. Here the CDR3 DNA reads TGTGCCAGCAGTTTCCGGGACAGGGGGCCACCCTACGAGCAGTACTTC.

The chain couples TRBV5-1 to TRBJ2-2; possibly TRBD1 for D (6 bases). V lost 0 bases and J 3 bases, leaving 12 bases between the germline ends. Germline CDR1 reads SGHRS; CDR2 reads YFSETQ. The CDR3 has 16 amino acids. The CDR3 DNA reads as TGCGCCAGCAGCTTGGGAGCAGGGGTGGACACCGGGGAGCTGTTTTTT. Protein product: CASSLGAGVDTGELFF.

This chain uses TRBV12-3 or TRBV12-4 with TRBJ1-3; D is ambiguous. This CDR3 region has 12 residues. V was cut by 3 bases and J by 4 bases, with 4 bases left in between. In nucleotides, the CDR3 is TGTGCCAGCAGTTTCCTGGGAAACACCATATATTTT. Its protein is CASSFLGNTIYF.

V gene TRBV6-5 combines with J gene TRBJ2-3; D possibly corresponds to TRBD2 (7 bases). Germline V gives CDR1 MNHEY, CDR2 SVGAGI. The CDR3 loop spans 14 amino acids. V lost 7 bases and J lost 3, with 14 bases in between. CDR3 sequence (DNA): TGTGCCAGCAACTTCAGGGGAGGGACAGATACGCAGTATTTT. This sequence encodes CASNFRGGTDTQYF.

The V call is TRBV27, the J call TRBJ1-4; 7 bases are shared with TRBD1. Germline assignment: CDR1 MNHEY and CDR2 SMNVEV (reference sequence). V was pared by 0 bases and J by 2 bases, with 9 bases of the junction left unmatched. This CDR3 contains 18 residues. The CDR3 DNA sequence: TGTGCCAGCAGTTTATCGGTAGGGGGCAAAAGGACTAATGAAAAACTGTTTTTT. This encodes CASSLSVGGKRTNEKLFF.

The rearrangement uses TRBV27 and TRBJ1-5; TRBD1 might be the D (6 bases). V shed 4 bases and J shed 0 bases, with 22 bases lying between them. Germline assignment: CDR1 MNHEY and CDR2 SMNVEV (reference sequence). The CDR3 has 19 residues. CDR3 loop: CASSSARTTGYSSNQPQHF. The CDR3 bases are TGTGCCAGCAGTTCCGCCAGGACCACAGGGTATTCTAGCAATCAGCCCCAGCATTTT.

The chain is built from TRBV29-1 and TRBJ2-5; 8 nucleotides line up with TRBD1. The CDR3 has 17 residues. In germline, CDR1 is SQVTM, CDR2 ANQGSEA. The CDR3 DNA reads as TGCAGTAGTTTCCGGTGGGACAGGCCCACCCAGAGAAAGACCCAGTACTTC. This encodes CSSFRWDRPTQRKTQYF.

CDR3 bases: TGTGCCAGCAGCGTAGGACAGGGGTTTAACTATGGCTACACCTTC. Translating gives CASSVGQGFNYGYTF. The gene calls are TRBV7-3 and TRBJ1-2; 9 nucleotides agree with TRBD1. Germline V gene data show CDR1 as SGHTA and CDR2 as FQGTGA. V shed 5 bases and J 1 base; nucleotides not matched to a gene: 5. This CDR3 has 15 amino acids.

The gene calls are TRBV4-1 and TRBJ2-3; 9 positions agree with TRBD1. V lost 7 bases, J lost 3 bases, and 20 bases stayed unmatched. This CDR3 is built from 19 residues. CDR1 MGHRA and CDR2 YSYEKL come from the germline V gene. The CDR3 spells CASIRSGQGFRGPTDTQYF. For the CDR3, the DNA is TGCGCCAGCATTCGTTCGGGACAGGGTTTTCGAGGGCCAACAGATACGCAGTATTTT.

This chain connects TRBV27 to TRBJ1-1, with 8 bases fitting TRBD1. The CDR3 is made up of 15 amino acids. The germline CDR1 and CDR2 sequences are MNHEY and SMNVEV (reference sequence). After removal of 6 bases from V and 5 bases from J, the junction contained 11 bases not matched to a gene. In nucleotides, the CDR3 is TGTGCCAGCAGCAACCCCGGACAGGGAAGTACTGAAGCTTTCTTT. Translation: CASSNPGQGSTEAFF.

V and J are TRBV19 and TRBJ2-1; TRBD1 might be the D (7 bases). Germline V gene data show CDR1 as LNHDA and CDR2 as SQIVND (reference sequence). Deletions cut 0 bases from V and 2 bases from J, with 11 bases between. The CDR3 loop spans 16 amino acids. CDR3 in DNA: TGTGCCAGTAGTATAGATCAGGGGGGCCCCTACAATGAGCAGTTCTTC. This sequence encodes CASSIDQGGPYNEQFF.

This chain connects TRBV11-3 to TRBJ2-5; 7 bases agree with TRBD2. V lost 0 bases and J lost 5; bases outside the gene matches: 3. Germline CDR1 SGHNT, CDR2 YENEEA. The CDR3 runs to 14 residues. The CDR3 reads CASSLELAPETQYF. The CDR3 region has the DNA TGTGCCAGCAGCTTAGAACTAGCGCCGGAGACCCAGTACTTC.

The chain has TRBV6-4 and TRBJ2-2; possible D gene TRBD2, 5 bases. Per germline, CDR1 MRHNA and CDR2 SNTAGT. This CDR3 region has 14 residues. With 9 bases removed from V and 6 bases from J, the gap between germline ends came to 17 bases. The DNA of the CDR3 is TGTGCCAGTTCAGAGGGTTTTCTGGCCGGGGAGCTGTTTTTT. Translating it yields CASSEGFLAGELFF.

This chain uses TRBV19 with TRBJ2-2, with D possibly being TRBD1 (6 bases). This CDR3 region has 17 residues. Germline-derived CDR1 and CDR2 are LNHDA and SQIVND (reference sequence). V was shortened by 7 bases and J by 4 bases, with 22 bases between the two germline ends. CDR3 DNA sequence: TGTGCCAGTATCTCATTAGGTCGGGGACAACTCACCGGGGAGCTGTTTTTT. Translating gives CASISLGRGQLTGELFF.

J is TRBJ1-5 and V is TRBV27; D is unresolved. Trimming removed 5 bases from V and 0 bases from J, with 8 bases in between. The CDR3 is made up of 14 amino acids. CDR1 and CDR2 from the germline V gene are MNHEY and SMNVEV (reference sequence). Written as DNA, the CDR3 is TGTGCCAGCAGTCCTCTTTATAGCAATCAGCCCCAGCATTTT. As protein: CASSPLYSNQPQHF.

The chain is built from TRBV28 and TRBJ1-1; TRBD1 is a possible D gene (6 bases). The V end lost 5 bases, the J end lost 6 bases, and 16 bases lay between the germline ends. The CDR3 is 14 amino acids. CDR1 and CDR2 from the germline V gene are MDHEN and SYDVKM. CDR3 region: CASSLNQGRAEAFF. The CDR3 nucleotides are TGTGCCAGCAGTCTCAATCAGGGGCGGGCTGAAGCTTTCTTT.